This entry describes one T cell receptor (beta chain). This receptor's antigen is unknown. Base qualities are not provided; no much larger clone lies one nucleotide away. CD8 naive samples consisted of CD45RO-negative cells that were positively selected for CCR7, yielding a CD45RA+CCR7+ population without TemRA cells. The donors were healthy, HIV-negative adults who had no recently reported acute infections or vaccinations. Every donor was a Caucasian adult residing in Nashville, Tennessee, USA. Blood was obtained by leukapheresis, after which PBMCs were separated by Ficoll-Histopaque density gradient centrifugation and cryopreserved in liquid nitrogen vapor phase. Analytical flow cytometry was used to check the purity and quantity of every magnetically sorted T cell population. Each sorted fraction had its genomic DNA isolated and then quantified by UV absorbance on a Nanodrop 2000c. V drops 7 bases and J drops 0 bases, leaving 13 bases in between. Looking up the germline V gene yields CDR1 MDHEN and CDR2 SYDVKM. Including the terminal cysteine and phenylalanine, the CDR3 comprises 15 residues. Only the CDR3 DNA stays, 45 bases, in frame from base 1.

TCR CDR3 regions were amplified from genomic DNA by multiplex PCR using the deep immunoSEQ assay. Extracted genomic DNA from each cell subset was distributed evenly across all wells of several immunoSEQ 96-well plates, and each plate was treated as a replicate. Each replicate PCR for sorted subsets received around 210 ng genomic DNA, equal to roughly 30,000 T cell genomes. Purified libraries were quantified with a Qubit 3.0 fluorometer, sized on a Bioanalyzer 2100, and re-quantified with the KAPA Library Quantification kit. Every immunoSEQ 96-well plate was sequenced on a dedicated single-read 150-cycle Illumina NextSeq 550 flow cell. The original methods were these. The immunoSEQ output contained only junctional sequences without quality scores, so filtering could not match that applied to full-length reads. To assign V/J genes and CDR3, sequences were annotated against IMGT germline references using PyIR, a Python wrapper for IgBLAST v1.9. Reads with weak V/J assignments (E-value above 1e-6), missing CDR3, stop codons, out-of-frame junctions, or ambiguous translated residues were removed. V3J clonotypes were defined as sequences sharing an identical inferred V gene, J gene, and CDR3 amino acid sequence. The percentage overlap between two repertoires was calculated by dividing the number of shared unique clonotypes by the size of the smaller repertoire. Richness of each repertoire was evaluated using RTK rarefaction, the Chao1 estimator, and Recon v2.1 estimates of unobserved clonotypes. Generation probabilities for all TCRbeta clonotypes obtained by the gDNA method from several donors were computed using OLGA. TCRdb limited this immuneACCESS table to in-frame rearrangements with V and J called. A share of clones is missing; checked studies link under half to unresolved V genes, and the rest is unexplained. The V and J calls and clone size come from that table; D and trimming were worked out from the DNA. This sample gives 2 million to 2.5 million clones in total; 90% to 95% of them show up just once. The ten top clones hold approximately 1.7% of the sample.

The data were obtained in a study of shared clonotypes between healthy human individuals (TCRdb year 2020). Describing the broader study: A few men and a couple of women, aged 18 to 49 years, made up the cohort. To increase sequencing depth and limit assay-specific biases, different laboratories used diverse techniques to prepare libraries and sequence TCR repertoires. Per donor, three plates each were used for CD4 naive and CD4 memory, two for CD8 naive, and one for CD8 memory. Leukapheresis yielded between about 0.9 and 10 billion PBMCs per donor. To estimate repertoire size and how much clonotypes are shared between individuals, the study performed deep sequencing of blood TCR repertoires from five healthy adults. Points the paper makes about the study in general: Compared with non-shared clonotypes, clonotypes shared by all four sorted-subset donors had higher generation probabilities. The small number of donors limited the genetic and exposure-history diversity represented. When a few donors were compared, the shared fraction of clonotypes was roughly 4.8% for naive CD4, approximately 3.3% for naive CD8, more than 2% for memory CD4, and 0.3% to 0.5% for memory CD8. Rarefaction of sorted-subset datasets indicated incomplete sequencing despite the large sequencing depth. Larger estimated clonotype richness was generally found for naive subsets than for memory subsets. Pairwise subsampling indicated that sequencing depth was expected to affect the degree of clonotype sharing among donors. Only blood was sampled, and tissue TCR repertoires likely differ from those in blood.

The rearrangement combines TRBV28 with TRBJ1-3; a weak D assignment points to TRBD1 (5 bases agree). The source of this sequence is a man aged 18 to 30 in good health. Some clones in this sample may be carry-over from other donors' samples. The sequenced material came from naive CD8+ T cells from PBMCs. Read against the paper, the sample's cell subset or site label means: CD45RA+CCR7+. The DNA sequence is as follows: TGTGCCAGCACTCCGGGACTGAGCTCTGGAAACACCATATATTTT. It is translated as CASTPGLSSGNTIYF.